Sequencing of this T cell receptor (beta chain) was carried out in a study of blood T cell repertoires in COVID-19. Germline V gene data show CDR1 as LNHDA and CDR2 as SQIVND (reference sequence). Trimming took 0 bases from V and 8 from J; bases not matched to a gene: 5. The CDR3 totals 14 residues. One Seattle source followed patients from active infection through their disease course. Original data processing: Amplification with reference gene primers provided the estimates of nucleated cell counts. The method was immunoSEQ multiplex PCR; TCRdb's version includes in-frame clones alone and lacks a portion of them. That table is the source of V, J and clone size, and D and trimming were worked out from the DNA. The data hold over 150,000 clones, with 70% to 90% observed a single time.

The receptor was isolated from a man in his fifties or sixties with COVID-19, enrolled during active disease. The gene calls are TRBV19 and TRBJ1-1; 8 positions agree with TRBD1. Material: peripheral blood. CDR3 residues: CASSIEGRTGEAFF. CDR3 in DNA: TGTGCCAGTAGTATAGAAGGGAGGACAGGGGAAGCTTTCTTT.